Below, one T cell receptor (beta chain) is given with its context. Treatment here: about 20 received Ad26.COV2.S at low or high dose, single or two shots; several received placebo; per-sample allocation not given. Samples were taken on day 63 after the first vaccine or placebo injection. Sequencing was performed with immunoSEQ multiplex PCR; in TCRdb, only in-frame clones are kept and a portion is missing. The sample consists of approximately 360,000 clones, about four fifths of them appearing once. The CDR3 spans 14 residues. Trimming removed 4 bases at V and 5 bases at J, with 11 bases between. Germline V gives CDR1 LNHDA, CDR2 SQIVND (reference sequence). The sample originates from a study of Ad26.COV2.S vaccination and SARS-CoV-2 variants. Across the whole study: Enrolled in COV1001, the donor was in the Ad26.COV2.S trial arm, which received the vaccine. By the intramuscular route, Ad26.COV2.S was given once, or twice 56 days apart.

The source of this sequence is a person between 18 and 59 years old who received the Ad26.COV2.S COVID-19 vaccine or a placebo. V usage is TRBV19 and J usage is TRBJ1-4, with D tentatively TRBD1 (6 bases). The sample in question was peripheral blood, obtained in a trial of Ad26.COV2.S vaccine versus placebo. The CDR3 coding sequence is TGTGCCAGTAGTAAACAGGGCCCAAATGAAAAACTGTTTTTT. Translating gives CASSKQGPNEKLFF.